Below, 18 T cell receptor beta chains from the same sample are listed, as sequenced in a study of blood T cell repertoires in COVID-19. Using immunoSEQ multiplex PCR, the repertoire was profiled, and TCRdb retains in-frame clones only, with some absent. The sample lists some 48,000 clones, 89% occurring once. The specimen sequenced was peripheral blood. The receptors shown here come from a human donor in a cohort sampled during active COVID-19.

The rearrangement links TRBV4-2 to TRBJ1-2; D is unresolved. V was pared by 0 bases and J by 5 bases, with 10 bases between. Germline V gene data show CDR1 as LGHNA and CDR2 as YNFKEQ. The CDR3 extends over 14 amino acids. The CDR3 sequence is CASSQDLTTYGYTF. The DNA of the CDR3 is TGTGCCAGCAGCCAAGATCTAACTACATATGGCTACACCTTC.

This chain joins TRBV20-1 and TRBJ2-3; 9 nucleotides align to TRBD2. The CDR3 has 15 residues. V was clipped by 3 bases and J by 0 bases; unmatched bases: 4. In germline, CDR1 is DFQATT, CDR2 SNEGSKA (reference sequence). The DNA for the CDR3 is TGCAGTGCTAGTGGCGGGAGGGTGAGCACAGATACGCAGTATTTT. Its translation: CSASGGRVSTDTQYF.

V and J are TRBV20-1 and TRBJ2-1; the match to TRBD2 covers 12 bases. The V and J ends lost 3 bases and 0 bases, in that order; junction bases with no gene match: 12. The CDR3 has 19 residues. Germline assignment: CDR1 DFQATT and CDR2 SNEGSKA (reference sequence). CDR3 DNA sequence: TGCAGTGCTAGTGATGGCGGACTAGCGGGACTTAGCTCCTACAATGAGCAGTTCTTC. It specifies CSASDGGLAGLSSYNEQFF.

The CDR3 DNA follows: TGTGCCAGCAGTTACTCCGACAGGGCGAGTGGCTACACCTTC. It is translated as CASSYSDRASGYTF. The chain has TRBV6-6 and TRBJ1-2, with TRBD1 matching over 7 bases. V shed 0 bases and J 7 bases; nucleotides not matched to a gene: 5. The CDR3 has 14 amino acids. The germline V gene has CDR1 MNHNY and CDR2 SVGAGI (reference sequence).

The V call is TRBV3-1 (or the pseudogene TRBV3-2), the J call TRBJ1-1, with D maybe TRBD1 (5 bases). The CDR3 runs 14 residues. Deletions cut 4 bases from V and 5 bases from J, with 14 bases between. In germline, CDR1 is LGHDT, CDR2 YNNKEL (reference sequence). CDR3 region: CASSRGSRETEAFF. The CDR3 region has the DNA TGTGCCAGCAGCCGAGGATCCAGGGAAACTGAAGCTTTCTTT.

The CDR3 here is CASSPQTGLAGANVLTF. The CDR3 DNA follows: TGTGCCAGCAGCCCACAGACAGGGTTGGCTGGGGCCAACGTCCTGACTTTC. The rearrangement uses TRBV7-3 and TRBJ2-6, with TRBD1 identical over 7 bases. Germline values: CDR1 SGHTA, CDR2 FQGTGA. The trim removed 5 bases at V and 2 bases at J, leaving 9 bases unmatched. The CDR3 consists of 17 residues.

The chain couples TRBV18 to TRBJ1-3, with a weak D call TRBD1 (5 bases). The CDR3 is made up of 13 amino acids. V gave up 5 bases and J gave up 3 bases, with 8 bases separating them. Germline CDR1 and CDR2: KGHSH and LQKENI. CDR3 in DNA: TGTGCCAGCTCAAGGGGCTATGGAAACACCATATATTTT. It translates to CASSRGYGNTIYF.

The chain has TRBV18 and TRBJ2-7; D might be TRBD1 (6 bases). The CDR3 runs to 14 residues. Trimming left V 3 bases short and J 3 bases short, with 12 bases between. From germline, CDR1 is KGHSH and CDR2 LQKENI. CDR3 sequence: CASSPGQGIYEQYF. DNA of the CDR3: TGTGCCAGCTCACCCGGCCAGGGGATCTACGAGCAGTACTTC.

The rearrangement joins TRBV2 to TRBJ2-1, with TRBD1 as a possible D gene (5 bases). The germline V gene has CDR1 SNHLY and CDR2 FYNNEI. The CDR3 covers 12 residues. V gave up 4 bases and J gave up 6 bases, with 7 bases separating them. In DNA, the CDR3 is TGTGCCAGCAGTGGACAGCTCAATGAGCAGTTCTTC. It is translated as CASSGQLNEQFF.

The CDR3 is CASSYSRTGPYNEQFF. The CDR3 DNA sequence: TGTGCCAGCAGTTACTCCAGGACAGGGCCCTACAATGAGCAGTTCTTC. V and J are TRBV6-5 and TRBJ2-1; 8 bases align to TRBD1. Germline CDR1 and CDR2: MNHEY and SVGAGI. V was clipped by 0 bases and J by 2 bases; unmatched bases: 3. The CDR3 covers 16 residues.

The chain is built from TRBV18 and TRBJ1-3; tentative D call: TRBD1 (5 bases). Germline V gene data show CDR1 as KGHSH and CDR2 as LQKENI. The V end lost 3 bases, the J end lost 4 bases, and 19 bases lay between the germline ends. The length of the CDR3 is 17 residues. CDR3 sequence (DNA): TGTGCCAGCTCACCGGAGGGGTTAGGCAGGCCCGGAAACACCATATATTTT. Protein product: CASSPEGLGRPGNTIYF.

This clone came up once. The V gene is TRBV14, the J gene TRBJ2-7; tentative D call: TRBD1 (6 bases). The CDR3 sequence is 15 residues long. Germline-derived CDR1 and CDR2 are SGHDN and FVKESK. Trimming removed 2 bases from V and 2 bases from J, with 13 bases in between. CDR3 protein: CASSQMAGVPYEQYF. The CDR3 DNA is TGTGCCAGCAGCCAAATGGCAGGGGTTCCCTACGAGCAGTACTTC.

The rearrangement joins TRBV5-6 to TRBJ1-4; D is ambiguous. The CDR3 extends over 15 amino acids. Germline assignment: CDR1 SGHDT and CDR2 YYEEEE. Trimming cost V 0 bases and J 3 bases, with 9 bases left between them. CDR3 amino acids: CASSLVGRSNEKLFF. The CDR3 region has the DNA TGTGCCAGCAGCTTGGTAGGGAGATCTAATGAAAAACTGTTTTTT.

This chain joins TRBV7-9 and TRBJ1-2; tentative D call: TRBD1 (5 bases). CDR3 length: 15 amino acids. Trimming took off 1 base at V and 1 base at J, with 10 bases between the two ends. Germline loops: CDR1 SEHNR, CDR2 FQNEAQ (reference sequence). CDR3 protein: CASSLGQPFNYGYTF. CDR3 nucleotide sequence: TGTGCCAGCAGCTTAGGACAGCCTTTTAACTATGGCTACACCTTC.

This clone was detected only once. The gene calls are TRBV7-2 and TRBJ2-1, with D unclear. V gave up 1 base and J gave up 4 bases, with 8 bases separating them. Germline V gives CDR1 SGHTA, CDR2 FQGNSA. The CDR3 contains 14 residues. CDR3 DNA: TGTGCCAGCAGCTTAGGTAGAGAATACAATGAGCAGTTCTTC. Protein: CASSLGREYNEQFF.

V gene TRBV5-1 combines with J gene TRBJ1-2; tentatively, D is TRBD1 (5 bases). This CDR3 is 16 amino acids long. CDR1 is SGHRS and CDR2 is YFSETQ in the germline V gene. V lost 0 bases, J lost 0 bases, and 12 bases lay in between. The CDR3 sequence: CASSLETAQANYGYTF. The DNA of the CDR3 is TGCGCCAGCAGCTTGGAGACAGCCCAAGCTAACTATGGCTACACCTTC.

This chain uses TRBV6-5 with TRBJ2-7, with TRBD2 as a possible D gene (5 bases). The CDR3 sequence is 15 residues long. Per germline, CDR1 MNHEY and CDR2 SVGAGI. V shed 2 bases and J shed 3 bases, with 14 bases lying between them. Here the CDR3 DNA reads TGTGCCAGCAGTTACCTAGGGAGTACCCACTACGAGCAGTACTTC. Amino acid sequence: CASSYLGSTHYEQYF.

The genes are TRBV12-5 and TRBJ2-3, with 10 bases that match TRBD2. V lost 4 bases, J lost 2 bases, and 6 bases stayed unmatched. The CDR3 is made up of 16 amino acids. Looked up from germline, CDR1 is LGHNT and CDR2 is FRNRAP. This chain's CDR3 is CASGSPLAGDTDTQYF. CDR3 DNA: TGTGCTAGTGGTTCCCCCCTAGCGGGGGACACAGATACGCAGTATTTT.